These T cell receptor delta chains were read from a single sample in a study of gammadelta T cells in human blood. TCRdb repeated clone calling on the RT-PCR reads with CATT. Among around 1,100 delta-chain clones listed, 8.3% were seen once. Material for sequencing was non-Vgamma9Vdelta2 gamma-delta T cells from adult blood. These receptors were collected from a human donor. The CDR3 runs from the conserved cysteine through the conserved F or W. Each record gives: clone size, CDR3 length, J gene, V gene, D gene, CDR3 protein, CDR3 DNA. The D gene is left open where the match is weak. Clone size, where shown, is once, few, many, or a class for clones that have expanded.

medium-sized 20 TRDJ1 TRDV1 TRDD3 CALGETILIYWGPSTDKLIF TGTGCTCTTGGGGAAACCATCCTTATATACTGGGGGCCCTCTACCGATAAACTCATCTTT
NA 22 TRDJ1 TRDV1 NA CALGEQSFPTDWWGTDTDKLIF TGTGCTCTTGGGGAACAGTCATTTCCTACCGACTGGTGGGGGACCGACACCGATAAACTCATCTTT
large 19 TRDJ1 TRDV1 TRDD3 CALGDPGTGGYSYTDKLIF TGTGCTCTTGGGGACCCGGGGACTGGGGGATATTCTTACACCGATAAACTCATCTTT
large 17 TRDJ1 TRDV1 TRDD3 CALGEPSETGGLHKLIF TGTGCTCTTGGGGAACCATCTGAGACTGGGGGATTACATAAACTCATCTTT
NA 15 TRDJ1 TRAV29/DV5 NA CAASGRTSVTDKLIF TGTGCAGCAAGCGGGCGGACCTCTGTTACCGATAAACTCATCTTT
medium-sized 19 TRDJ1 TRDV1 TRDD3 CALGERATRGIDNTDKLIF TGTGCTCTTGGGGAACGGGCTACCAGGGGGATTGATAACACCGATAAACTCATCTTT
few 19 TRDJ1 TRDV1 TRDD3 CALLPPPYWGTPGTDKLIF TGTGCTCTTCTCCCCCCCCCGTACTGGGGGACCCCCGGCACCGATAAACTCATCTTT
large 22 TRDJ1 TRDV3 TRDD3 CAFRCPPALGYWGTPYTDKLIF TGTGCCTTTAGGTGCCCTCCCGCCCTTGGATACTGGGGGACCCCGTACACCGATAAACTCATCTTT
medium-sized 21 TRDJ1 TRDV1 TRDD3 CALGELGVNLLGDTGTDKLIF TGTGCTCTTGGGGAACTGGGCGTGAATCTGCTGGGGGATACGGGCACCGATAAACTCATCTTT
NA 24 TRDJ1 TRAV38-2/DV8 NA CAYRKPSYRTMGLGIHSLTDKLIF TGTGCTTATAGGAAACCTTCCTACCGTACTATGGGGCTGGGGATACATTCTCTCACCGATAAACTCATCTTT
large 18 TRDJ1 TRDV3 TRDD3 CASLSPITGILPTDKLIF TGTGCCTCCCTGAGTCCTATTACGGGGATACTACCTACCGATAAACTCATCTTT
medium-sized 23 TRDJ1 TRDV1 TRDD3 CALGAYTSYEEMGDTPFTDKLIF TGTGCTCTTGGGGCCTATACTTCCTACGAGGAAATGGGGGATACTCCGTTCACCGATAAACTCATCTTT
large 15 TRDJ2 TRDV1 NA CALGELTIETAQLFF TGTGCTCTTGGGGAACTTACTATTGAGACAGCACAACTCTTCTTT
medium-sized 18 TRDJ1 TRDV1 TRDD3 CALGEGAGGLGDTDKLIF TGTGCTCTTGGGGAAGGGGCAGGTGGACTGGGGGATACCGATAAACTCATCTTT
large 18 TRDJ1 TRDV3 TRDD2 CAFTPIFLPVLDTDKLIF TGTGCCTTCACCCCAATCTTCCTACCAGTACTGGACACCGATAAACTCATCTTT
few 18 TRDJ1 TRDV1 NA CALGEPTQYTFPVDKLIF TGTGCTCTTGGGGAACCCACTCAGTACACCTTCCCCGTCGATAAACTCATCTTT
medium-sized 19 TRDJ1 TRDV1 NA CALGTSLLRGERGTDKLIF TGTGCTCTTGGGACCTCCTTACTAAGAGGGGAAAGGGGGACCGATAAACTCATCTTT
NA 19 TRDJ1 TRDV1 TRDD3 CALGEPRRLGEMYTDKLIF TGTGCTCTTGGGGAGCCGAGAAGACTGGGGGAGATGTACACCGATAAACTCATCTTT
medium-sized 17 TRDJ1 TRDV1 NA CALGVLRPLGFTDKLIF TGTGCTCTTGGGGTCCTACGACCTCTGGGGTTCACCGATAAACTCATCTTT
NA 23 TRDJ1 TRDV1 TRDD2 CALGELFLPTQLGPRMYTDKLIF TGTGCTCTTGGGGAACTATTCCTTCCTACACAACTGGGGCCCCGGATGTACACCGATAAACTCATCTTT
large 20 TRDJ1 TRAV29/DV5 TRDD3 CAARGAFLRTGGYGPDKLIF TGTGCAGCAAGGGGTGCCTTCCTACGGACTGGGGGATACGGACCCGATAAACTCATCTTT
large 17 TRDJ1 TRDV1 NA CALGEQPSGALFDKLIF TGTGCTCTTGGGGAACAGCCCTCAGGCGCGCTATTCGATAAACTCATCTTT
medium-sized 15 TRDJ1 TRDV1 TRDD3 CALGAFAVLGDKLIF TGTGCTCTTGGGGCCTTCGCCGTACTGGGGGATAAACTCATCTTT
large 20 TRDJ1 TRDV3 TRDD3 CAFSFLPFRWGYAHTDKLIF TGTGCCTTTAGTTTTCTCCCTTTTCGATGGGGATACGCTCACACCGATAAACTCATCTTT
NA 17 TRDJ1 TRDV1 TRDD3 CALGVSSPVLGDDKLIF TGTGCTCTTGGGGTCTCTTCCCCCGTACTGGGGGACGATAAACTCATCTTT
medium-sized 19 TRDJ1 TRAV38-2/DV8 TRDD2 CAYRSRHRPSSDLTDKLIF TGTGCTTATAGGAGCCGCCACAGGCCTTCCTCGGATCTCACCGATAAACTCATCTTT
NA 24 TRDJ1 TRDV1 NA CALGGAVSYYLGDPAIRYTDKLIF TGTGCTCTTGGGGGAGCGGTTAGCTACTATCTAGGGGACCCAGCCATCCGGTACACCGATAAACTCATCTTT
NA 13 TRDJ1 TRDV1 NA CALGERGARKLIF TGTGCTCTTGGGGAACGCGGCGCACGAAAACTCATCTTT
large 25 TRDJ1 TRDV2 NA CACDTRTWLVYLTYPLRPLNDKLIF TGTGCCTGTGACACCAGAACTTGGCTCGTCTACCTTACTTACCCCCTACGTCCACTAAACGATAAACTCATCTTT
medium-sized 16 TRDJ1 TRDV2 NA CACDTGIRDHTDKLIF TGTGCCTGTGACACCGGAATCAGGGACCACACCGATAAACTCATCTTT
large 21 TRDJ1 TRAV14/DV4 TRDD3 CAMREGLLNVLGTFYTDKLIF TGTGCAATGAGAGAGGGCCTTCTCAACGTACTGGGGACATTCTACACCGATAAACTCATCTTT
medium-sized 19 TRDJ2 TRDV1 NA CALGELASTLFPRTAQLFF TGTGCTCTTGGGGAACTGGCCAGTACGCTTTTCCCCCGGACAGCACAACTCTTCTTT
large 22 TRDJ1 TRAV29/DV5 NA CAASANRAPAIFRGGGTDKLIF TGTGCAGCAAGCGCGAATCGTGCTCCCGCAATTTTCCGAGGTGGCGGCACCGATAAACTCATCTTT
large 16 TRDJ1 TRDV3 TRDD3 CAFIAGWGIRTDKLIF TGTGCCTTTATCGCGGGCTGGGGGATACGTACCGATAAACTCATCTTT
large 14 TRDJ1 TRDV3 TRDD3 CAFSGGPYTDKLIF TGTGCCTTTTCTGGGGGACCCTACACCGATAAACTCATCTTT
medium-sized 16 TRDJ1 TRAV29/DV5 TRDD3 CAARVTGGYIADKLIF TGTGCAGCAAGGGTTACTGGGGGATACATCGCCGATAAACTCATCTTT
medium-sized 19 TRDJ1 TRDV1 NA CALGEYVLRWGPDTDKLIF TGTGCTCTTGGGGAATACGTCCTACGCTGGGGACCCGACACCGATAAACTCATCTTT
NA 20 TRDJ1 TRDV1 NA CALGEPRLNPTSGGTNKLIF TGTGCTCTTGGGGAACCTCGTTTGAATCCTACGTCGGGGGGGACCAATAAACTCATCTTT
medium-sized 13 TRDJ1 TRDV1 NA CALGTTVTDKLIF TGTGCTCTGGGGACGACGGTCACCGATAAACTCATCTTT
medium-sized 18 TRDJ1 TRDV1 TRDD2 CALGESLPCHQYTDKLIF TGTGCTCTTGGGGAAAGCCTTCCTTGCCACCAATACACCGATAAACTCATCTTT